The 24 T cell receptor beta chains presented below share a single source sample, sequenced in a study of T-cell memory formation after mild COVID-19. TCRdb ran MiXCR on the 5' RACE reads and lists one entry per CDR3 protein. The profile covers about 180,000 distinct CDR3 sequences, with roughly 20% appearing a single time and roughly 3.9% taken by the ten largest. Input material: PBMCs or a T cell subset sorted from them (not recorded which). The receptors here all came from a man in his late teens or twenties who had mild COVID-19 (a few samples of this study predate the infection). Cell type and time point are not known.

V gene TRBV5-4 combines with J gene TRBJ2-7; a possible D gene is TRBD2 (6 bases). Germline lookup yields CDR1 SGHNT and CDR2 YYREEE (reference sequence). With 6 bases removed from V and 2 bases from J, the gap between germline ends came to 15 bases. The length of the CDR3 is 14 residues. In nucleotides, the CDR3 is TGTGCCAGCACCCCGGGCGGGGACGCCTACGAGCAGTACTTC. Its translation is CASTPGGDAYEQYF.

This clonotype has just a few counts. CDR3 protein: CASSPQGSEQYV. The CDR3 DNA sequence: TGTGCCAGCAGTCCCCAGGGCTCCGAGCAGTACGTC. The rearrangement joins TRBV2 to TRBJ2-7; D might be TRBD1 (5 bases). V shed 5 bases and J shed 6 bases, with 11 bases lying between them. The CDR3 consists of 12 residues. CDR1 and CDR2 (germline): SNHLY, FYNNEI.

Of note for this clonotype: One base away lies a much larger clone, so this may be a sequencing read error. In nucleotides, the CDR3 is TGTGCCAGCAGTTTACACCGAGCAATCGGTCTTGGCTACACCTTC. Translated, it gives CASSLHRAIGLGYTF. The gene calls are TRBV12-3 or TRBV12-4 and TRBJ1-2, with D unclear. V was trimmed by 2 bases and J by 7 bases, leaving 17 bases between them. CDR3 size: 15 residues.

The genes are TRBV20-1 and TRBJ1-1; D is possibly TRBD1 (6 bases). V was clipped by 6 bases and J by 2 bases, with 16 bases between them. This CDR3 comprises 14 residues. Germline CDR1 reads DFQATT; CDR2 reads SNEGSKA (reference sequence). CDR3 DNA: TGCAGTGCCAAGGCGGGGGGCCCTAACACTGAAGCTTTCTTT. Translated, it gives CSAKAGGPNTEAFF.

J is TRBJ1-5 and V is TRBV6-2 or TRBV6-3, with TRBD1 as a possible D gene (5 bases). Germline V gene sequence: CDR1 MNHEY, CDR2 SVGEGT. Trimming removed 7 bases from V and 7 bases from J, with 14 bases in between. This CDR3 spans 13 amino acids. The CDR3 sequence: CASTSAGGQPQHF. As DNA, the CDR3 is TGTGCCAGCACCTCGGCGGGGGGACAGCCCCAGCATTTT.

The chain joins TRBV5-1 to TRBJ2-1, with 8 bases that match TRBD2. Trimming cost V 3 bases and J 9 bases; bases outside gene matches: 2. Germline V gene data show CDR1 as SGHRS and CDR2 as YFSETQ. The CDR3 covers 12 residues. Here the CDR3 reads CASSSGGVEQFF. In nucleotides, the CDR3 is TGCGCCAGCAGCTCGGGAGGGGTTGAGCAGTTCTTC.

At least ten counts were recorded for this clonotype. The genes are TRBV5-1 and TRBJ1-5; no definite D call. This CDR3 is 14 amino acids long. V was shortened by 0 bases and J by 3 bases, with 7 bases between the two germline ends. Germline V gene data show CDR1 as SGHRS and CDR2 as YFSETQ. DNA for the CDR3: TGCGCCAGCAGCTTGGACGGGGTCAATCAGCCCCAGCATTTT. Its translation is CASSLDGVNQPQHF.

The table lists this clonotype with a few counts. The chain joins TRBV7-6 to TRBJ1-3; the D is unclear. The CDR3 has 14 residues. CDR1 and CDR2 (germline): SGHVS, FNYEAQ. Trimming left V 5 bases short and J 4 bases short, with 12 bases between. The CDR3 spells CASSQPSQGNTIYF. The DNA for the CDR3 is TGTGCCAGCAGCCAGCCGTCCCAAGGAAACACCATATATTTT.

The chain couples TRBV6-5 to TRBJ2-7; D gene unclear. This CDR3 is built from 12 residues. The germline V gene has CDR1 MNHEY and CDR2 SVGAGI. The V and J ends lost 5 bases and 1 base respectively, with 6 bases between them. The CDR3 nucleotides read TGTGCCAGCAGTGACCCTTCCTACGAGCAGTACTTC. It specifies CASSDPSYEQYF.

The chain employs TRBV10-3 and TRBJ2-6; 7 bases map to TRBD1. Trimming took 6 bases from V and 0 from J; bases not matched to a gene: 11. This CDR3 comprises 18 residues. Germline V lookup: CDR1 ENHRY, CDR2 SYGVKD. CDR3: CAIREQGRFLSGANVLTF. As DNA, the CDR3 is TGTGCCATCAGGGAACAGGGGCGCTTCCTCTCTGGGGCCAACGTCCTGACTTTC.

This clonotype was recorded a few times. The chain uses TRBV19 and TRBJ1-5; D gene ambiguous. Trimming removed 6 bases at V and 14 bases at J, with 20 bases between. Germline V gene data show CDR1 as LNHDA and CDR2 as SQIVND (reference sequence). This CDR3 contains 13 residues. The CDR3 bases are TGTGCCAGTAGCCCAACCGCGGCCCAGGCGGAGCATTTT. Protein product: CASSPTAAQAEHF.

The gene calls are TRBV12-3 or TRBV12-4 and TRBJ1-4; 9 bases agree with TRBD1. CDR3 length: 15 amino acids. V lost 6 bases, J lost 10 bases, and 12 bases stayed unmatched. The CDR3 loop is CASRSSGTGPVKLFF. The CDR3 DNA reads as TGTGCCAGCAGGTCCTCCGGGACAGGGCCTGTAAAACTGTTTTTT.

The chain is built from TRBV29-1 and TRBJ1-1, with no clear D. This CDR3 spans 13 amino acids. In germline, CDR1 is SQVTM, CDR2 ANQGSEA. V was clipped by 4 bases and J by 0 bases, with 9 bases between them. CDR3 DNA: TGCAGCGTTGTCGCAGATATGAACACTGAAGCTTTCTTT. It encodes CSVVADMNTEAFF.

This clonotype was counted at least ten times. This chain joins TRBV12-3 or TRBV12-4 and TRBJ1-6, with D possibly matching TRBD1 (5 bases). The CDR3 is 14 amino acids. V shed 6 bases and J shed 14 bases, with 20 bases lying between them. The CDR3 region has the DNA TGTGCCAGCAGCCAGACAAGGGGACTATTATCCCTCCACTTT. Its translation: CASSQTRGLLSLHF.

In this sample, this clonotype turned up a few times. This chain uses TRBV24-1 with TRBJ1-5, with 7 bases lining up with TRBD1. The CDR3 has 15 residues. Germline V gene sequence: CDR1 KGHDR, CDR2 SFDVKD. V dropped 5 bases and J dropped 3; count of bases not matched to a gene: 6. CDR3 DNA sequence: TGTGCCACCAGTGGGGGACAGACAGACAATCAGCCCCAGCATTTT. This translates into CATSGGQTDNQPQHF.

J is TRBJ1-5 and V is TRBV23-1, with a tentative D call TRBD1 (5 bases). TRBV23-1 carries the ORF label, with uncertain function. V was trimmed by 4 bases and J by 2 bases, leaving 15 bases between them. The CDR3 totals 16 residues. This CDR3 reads CASSLRVGIGNQPQHF. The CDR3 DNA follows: TGCGCCAGCAGTCTCAGGGTGGGCATAGGCAATCAGCCCCAGCATTTT.

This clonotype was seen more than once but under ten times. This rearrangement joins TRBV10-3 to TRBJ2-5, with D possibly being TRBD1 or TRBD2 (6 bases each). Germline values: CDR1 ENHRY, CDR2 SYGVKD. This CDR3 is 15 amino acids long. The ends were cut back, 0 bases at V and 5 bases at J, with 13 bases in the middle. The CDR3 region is CAISESTGAGETQYF. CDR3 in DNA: TGTGCCATCAGTGAGTCGACGGGGGCAGGGGAGACCCAGTACTTC.

The CDR3 bases are TGCAGTGCCACCCTCTCAAATTCACCCCTCCACTTT. This sequence encodes CSATLSNSPLHF. The V gene is TRBV20-1, the J gene TRBJ1-6; no clear D gene. The CDR3 is 12 residues long. Germline CDR1 reads DFQATT; CDR2 reads SNEGSKA (reference sequence). The germline V and J ends were trimmed by 6 bases and 7 bases, with 10 bases remaining between them.

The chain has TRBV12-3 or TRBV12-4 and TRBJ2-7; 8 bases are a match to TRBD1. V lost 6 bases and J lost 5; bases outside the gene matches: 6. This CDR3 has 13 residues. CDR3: CASRPQGGHEQYF. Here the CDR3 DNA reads TGTGCCAGCAGGCCACAGGGGGGCCACGAGCAGTACTTC.

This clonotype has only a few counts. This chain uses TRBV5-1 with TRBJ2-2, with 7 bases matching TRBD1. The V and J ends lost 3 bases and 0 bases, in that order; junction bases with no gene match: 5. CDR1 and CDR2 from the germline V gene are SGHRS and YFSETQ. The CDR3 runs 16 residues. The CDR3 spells CASSSGTAANTGELFF. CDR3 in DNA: TGCGCCAGCAGCTCCGGGACAGCGGCGAACACCGGGGAGCTGTTTTTT.

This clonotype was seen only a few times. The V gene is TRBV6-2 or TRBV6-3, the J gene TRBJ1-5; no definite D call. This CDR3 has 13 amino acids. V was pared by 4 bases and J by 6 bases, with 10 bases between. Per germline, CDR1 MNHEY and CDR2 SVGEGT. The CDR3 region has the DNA TGTGCCAGCAGTTCCGGCCCGACTCAGCCCCAGCATTTT. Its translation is CASSSGPTQPQHF.

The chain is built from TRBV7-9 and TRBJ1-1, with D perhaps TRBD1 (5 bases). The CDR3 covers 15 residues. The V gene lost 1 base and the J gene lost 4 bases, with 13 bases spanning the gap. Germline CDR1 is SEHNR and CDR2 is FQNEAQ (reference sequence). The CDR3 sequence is CASSLVAGGFTEAFF. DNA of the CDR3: TGTGCCAGCAGCTTAGTTGCTGGGGGTTTCACTGAAGCTTTCTTT.

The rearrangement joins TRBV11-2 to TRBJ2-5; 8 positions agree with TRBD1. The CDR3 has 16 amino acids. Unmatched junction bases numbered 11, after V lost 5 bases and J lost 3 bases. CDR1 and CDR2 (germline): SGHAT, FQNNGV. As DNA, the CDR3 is TGTGCCAGCAGCCGGTTGGCAGGGGGCTTGGAAGAGACCCAGTACTTC. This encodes CASSRLAGGLEETQYF.

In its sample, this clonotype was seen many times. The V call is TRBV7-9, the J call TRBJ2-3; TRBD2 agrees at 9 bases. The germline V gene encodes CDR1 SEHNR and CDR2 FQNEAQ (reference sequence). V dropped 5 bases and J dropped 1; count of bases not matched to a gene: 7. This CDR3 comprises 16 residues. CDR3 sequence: CASSPPIAGGTDTQYF. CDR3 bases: TGTGCCAGCAGCCCCCCGATAGCGGGGGGCACAGATACGCAGTATTTT.